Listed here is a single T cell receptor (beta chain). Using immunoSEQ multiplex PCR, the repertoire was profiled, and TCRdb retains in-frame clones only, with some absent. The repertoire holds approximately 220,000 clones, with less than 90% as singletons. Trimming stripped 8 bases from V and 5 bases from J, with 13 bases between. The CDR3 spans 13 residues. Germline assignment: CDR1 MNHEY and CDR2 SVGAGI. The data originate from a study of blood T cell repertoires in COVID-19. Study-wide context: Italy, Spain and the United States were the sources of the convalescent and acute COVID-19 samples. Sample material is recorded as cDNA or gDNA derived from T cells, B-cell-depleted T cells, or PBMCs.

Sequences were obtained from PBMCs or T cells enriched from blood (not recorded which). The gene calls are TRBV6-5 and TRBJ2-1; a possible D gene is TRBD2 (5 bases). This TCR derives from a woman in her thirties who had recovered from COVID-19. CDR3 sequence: CASRRGRHNEQFF. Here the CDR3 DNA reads TGTGCCAGCCGCAGAGGGAGACACAATGAGCAGTTCTTC.